This TCR beta chain was identified during a study of blood T cell repertoires in COVID-19 (dated by TCRdb to 2020 to 2022). Some background on the complete study: Samples from collaborators originated in the United States, Italy and Spain and spanned both the acute and convalescent phases of COVID-19. The repertoires were released in a freely available public database intended as a resource for research on the immune response to SARS-CoV-2. The dataset comprised deeply sampled blood TCRbeta repertoires from subjects exposed to, actively infected with, or recovered from COVID-19. HLA class I and class II types, where available, came from metadata supplied by the sample provider rather than from assay-based typing. A de-identified subject ID, COVID-19 status, age in years and sex were almost always included in the sample metadata. The prospective study material was composed of cDNA or gDNA derived from T cells, B-cell-depleted T cells, or PBMCs. Samples were obtained from the ongoing ImmuneRACE study (first 160 participants) and from roughly 1,300 subjects provided by 6 global collaborators. Study-wide findings and limitations: The quantity of clinical and demographic metadata differed by source and by participant and was supplied without curation.

In the germline V gene (reference sequence), CDR1 corresponds to SGHKS and CDR2 to YYEKEE. Taken from cysteine to phenylalanine, the CDR3 has 19 residues. The entry retains the CDR3 DNA only, 57 bases that are in frame from base 1. V ends up 2 bases short and J 1 base short, with an unmatched junction base count of 10. Note on this clone: Its specific antigen is unknown. Base qualities are not recorded, but no much larger clone differs from it by a single base.

One collaborating source in Seattle enrolled patients during active infection and followed them longitudinally through the course of disease. Each collaborating institution followed its own protocols to collect whole blood in K2EDTA tubes. For TCRbeta analysis, collaborators shipped samples in one of three forms: frozen whole blood, isolated PBMCs, or DNA extracted from either of those sample types. TCRbeta CDR3 regions were amplified from genomic DNA using the immunoSEQ Assay, a bias-controlled multiplex PCR. Regarding the original processing steps: The number of nucleated cells in each sample was estimated by amplification of reference gene primers within the assay. To quantify the absolute abundance of each unique TCRbeta CDR3 rearrangement, sequence reads were collapsed and filtered. For each sample, productive Simpson clonality was calculated as the square root of Simpson's diversity index over productive rearrangements. As stored in TCRdb, this immuneACCESS dataset retains in-frame rearrangements with V and J assigned. A fraction of the clones does not appear; measured against another copy, unresolved V genes explain less than half of the discrepancy, and the remainder lacks a known reason. D and trimming were read from the DNA, whereas the V and J calls and clone size are those reported in that table. The sample data list approximately 210,000 clones, and under 90% of these were observed just once. Over 6.5% of the sample rests with the top ten.

This sequence was found in a woman older than 75 with COVID-19, enrolled during active disease. The sequenced sample consisted of peripheral blood. The rearranged segments are TRBV5-5 and TRBJ2-6, with TRBD1 matching 9 junction bases. Read as DNA, the sequence is TGTGCCAGCAGCTTCGCGGGACAGGGAACGGGGTCTGGGGCCAACGTCCTGACTTTC. This is translated as CASSFAGQGTGSGANVLTF.